This TCR beta chain was sequenced during a study of CD8 T cells in Susac syndrome. RNA totalling about 0.5 to 1 ug underwent reverse transcription with random hexamers. It was immunoSEQ multiplex PCR that amplified TCR beta CDR3 across 54 Vbeta and 13 Jbeta. TCRdb re-called the immunoSEQ multiplex PCR reads through MiXCR, storing one row per CDR3 protein. Of 100,000 to 150,000 distinct CDR3 sequences in the sample, over 85% were seen once. Sequencing of TCR beta drew on CD8+ and CD4+ T cells from blood. Both CD4+ and CD8+ T cells were negatively isolated, and TEMRA cells underwent FACS enrichment. This CDR3 has 15 residues. Germline CDR1 is SGDLS and CDR2 is YYNGEE. V dropped 0 bases and J dropped 2; count of bases not matched to a gene: 2.

The V call is TRBV9, the J call TRBJ2-1; 7 positions match TRBD1. This TCR was sampled from a human donor with multiple sclerosis. What was sequenced was CD8+ T cells from PBMCs. The CDR3 DNA reads TGTGCCAGCAGCGTAGAAGGGACAGCCTACAATGAGCAGTTCTTC. Protein sequence: CASSVEGTAYNEQFF.